These 31 T cell receptor beta chains were sequenced from one sample in a study of blood T cell repertoires in COVID-19. Clones were sequenced by immunoSEQ multiplex PCR, and TCRdb holds only the in-frame ones, with some missing. The repertoire holds about 190,000 clones, with 86% as singletons. Specimen: PBMCs or T cells enriched from blood (not recorded which). The receptor source for this set is a middle-aged man with acute COVID-19.

The V and J genes are TRBV2 and TRBJ1-4; 7 bases fit TRBD1. The trim removed 7 bases at V and 6 bases at J, leaving 8 bases unmatched. This CDR3 contains 14 residues. Germline lookup yields CDR1 SNHLY and CDR2 FYNNEI. This CDR3 reads CASKTGTADEKLFF. The CDR3 DNA reads TGTGCCAGCAAAACCGGGACAGCTGATGAAAAACTGTTTTTT.

This rearrangement joins TRBV3-1 (or the pseudogene TRBV3-2) to TRBJ1-1; D is unresolved. Trimming took off 5 bases at V and 3 bases at J, with 13 bases between the two ends. Germline V gene sequence: CDR1 LGHDT, CDR2 YNNKEL (reference sequence). The CDR3 contains 14 residues. Written as DNA, the CDR3 is TGTGCCAGCAGCAGAAGTGACGCGGACACTGAAGCTTTCTTT. This gives the protein CASSRSDADTEAFF.

This chain connects TRBV6-6 to TRBJ2-2; TRBD2 aligns across 8 bases. There are 15 residues in the CDR3. V gave up 10 bases and J gave up 4 bases; unmatched junction bases: 11. Germline CDR1 and CDR2: MNHNY and SVGAGI (reference sequence). CDR3 amino acids: CATNTGGVGTGELFF. The CDR3 DNA reads as TGTGCCACGAATACGGGAGGGGTCGGCACCGGGGAGCTGTTTTTT.

This sequence joins TRBV2 and TRBJ2-7; perhaps TRBD2 as D (6 bases). This CDR3 is 12 amino acids long. V shed 7 bases and J shed 4 bases, with 11 bases lying between them. Germline loops: CDR1 SNHLY, CDR2 FYNNEI. This CDR3 is CASMDYSYEQYF. The CDR3, as DNA: TGTGCCAGCATGGACTACAGTTACGAGCAGTACTTC.

The genes are TRBV6-6 and TRBJ2-7, with a tentative D call TRBD1 (6 bases). CDR3 size: 12 residues. Trimming cost V 8 bases and J 4 bases, with 12 bases left between them. Germline assignment: CDR1 MNHNY and CDR2 SVGAGI (reference sequence). The CDR3 region is CASGRRGYEQYF. The CDR3 DNA follows: TGTGCCAGCGGGAGAAGGGGGTACGAGCAGTACTTC.

This sequence joins TRBV5-1 and TRBJ2-3, with TRBD1 identical over 7 bases. V was clipped by 7 bases and J by 1 base; unmatched bases: 3. The V gene's germline CDR1 is SGHRS and CDR2 YFSETQ. CDR3 length equals 13 residues. CDR3 sequence (DNA): TGCGCCAGCGGGACAGCCGGCACAGATACGCAGTATTTT. Translated: CASGTAGTDTQYF.

This chain connects TRBV27 to TRBJ2-1; 7 bases fit TRBD2. Germline-derived CDR1 and CDR2 are MNHEY and SMNVEV (reference sequence). CDR3 length: 14 amino acids. The J segment lost 10 bases and the V segment lost 3 bases, leaving 9 bases of the junction unmatched. DNA for the CDR3: TGTGCCAGCAGTTTTGCCCGCGGGAGAGCAGAGCAGTTCTTC. Translation gives CASSFARGRAEQFF.

The CDR3 loop is CASSAVSGNNEQFF. CDR3 nucleotide sequence: TGCGCCAGCAGTGCCGTGAGCGGGAATAATGAGCAGTTCTTC. The chain is built from TRBV10-2 and TRBJ2-1; TRBD2 agrees at 7 bases. The germline gives CDR1 WSHSY, CDR2 SAAADI. Trimming cost V 4 bases and J 7 bases; bases outside gene matches: 7. The CDR3 contains 14 residues.

V gene TRBV3-1 (or the pseudogene TRBV3-2) combines with J gene TRBJ2-1, with 7 bases that match TRBD2. With 3 bases clipped from V and 6 bases from J, the junction kept 17 bases outside the gene matches. The germline gives CDR1 LGHDT, CDR2 YNNKEL (reference sequence). The CDR3 runs to 18 residues. CDR3 coding DNA: TGTGCCAGCAGCCATGGCCGGTGGTCGGGGAGGGCCCTCAATGAGCAGTTCTTC. This encodes CASSHGRWSGRALNEQFF.

J is TRBJ2-3 and V is TRBV3-1 (or the pseudogene TRBV3-2); 8 bases align to TRBD2. With V trimmed by 1 base and J by 6 bases, 9 bases remained unmatched. CDR1 LGHDT and CDR2 YNNKEL come from the germline V gene (reference sequence). The CDR3 covers 16 residues. The CDR3: CASSQGIAGYVDTQYF. The CDR3 DNA follows: TGTGCCAGCAGCCAAGGAATAGCGGGATACGTGGATACGCAGTATTTT.

This clone was seen once. The chain links TRBV18 to TRBJ1-5; perhaps TRBD1 as D (6 bases). This CDR3 is 13 amino acids long. Germline assignment: CDR1 KGHSH and CDR2 LQKENI. V lost 4 bases and J lost 10, with 14 bases in between. The CDR3 loop reads CASSLAQGPPQHF. The CDR3, as DNA: TGTGCCAGCTCACTCGCCCAGGGGCCCCCCCAGCATTTT.

This clone was detected once. The J gene is TRBJ1-1, the V gene TRBV2; D not resolved. Trimming removed 6 bases from V and 4 bases from J, with 9 bases in between. Germline V gene sequence: CDR1 SNHLY, CDR2 FYNNEI. This CDR3 is built from 12 residues. The CDR3 loop is CASRGGSTEAFF. The CDR3 coding sequence is TGTGCCAGCAGGGGCGGGAGCACTGAAGCTTTCTTT.

The CDR3 DNA reads TGTGCCAGCAGCGTCCCTGGAACCGGGGATACGCAGTATTTT. The encoded protein is CASSVPGTGDTQYF. The V gene is TRBV9, the J gene TRBJ2-3; D is ambiguous. Deletions cut 2 bases from V and 6 bases from J, with 13 bases between. Germline CDR1 reads SGDLS; CDR2 reads YYNGEE. The CDR3 contains 14 residues.

The CDR3 nucleotides are TGTGCCAGCAGCGTAGGGAGGGAGGCCGGGGAGCTGTTTTTT. Translating gives CASSVGREAGELFF. The gene calls are TRBV9 and TRBJ2-2; the D gene is possibly TRBD2 (6 bases). The CDR3 is 14 amino acids. From germline, CDR1 is SGDLS and CDR2 YYNGEE. V was trimmed by 0 bases and J by 6 bases, leaving 9 bases between them.

The chain is built from TRBV30 and TRBJ2-7; possibly TRBD2 for D (5 bases). CDR1 and CDR2 from the germline V gene are GTSNPN and SVGIG (reference sequence). The ends were cut back, 2 bases at V and 3 bases at J, with 8 bases in the middle. The CDR3 covers 12 residues. CDR3 coding DNA: TGTGCCTGGAGTCTACTAGGCTACGAGCAGTACTTC. It encodes CAWSLLGYEQYF.

The V call is TRBV28, the J call TRBJ2-1; 10 nucleotides line up with TRBD2. The V segment lost 8 bases and the J segment 14 bases; nucleotides outside the gene matches: 12. The CDR3 runs to 13 residues. The germline gives CDR1 MDHEN, CDR2 SYDVKM. The CDR3 bases are TGTGCCAGCGAAACTAGCGGGACCGGGAGGGAGTTCTTC. This codes for CASETSGTGREFF.

The chain couples TRBV11-2 to TRBJ2-5, with 9 positions matching TRBD1. The J segment lost 5 bases and the V segment lost 3 bases, leaving 7 bases of the junction unmatched. Per germline, CDR1 SGHAT and CDR2 FQNNGV. CDR3 length: 15 amino acids. CDR3 DNA sequence: TGTGCCAGCAGCTTTGGGACAGGGCCAGGCGAGACCCAGTACTTC. It translates to CASSFGTGPGETQYF. Filled out from reference TRBV11-2 and TRBJ2-5, the complete variable domain reads EAGVAQSPRYKIIEKRQSVAFWCNPISGHATLYWYQQILGQGPKLLIQFQNNGVVDDSQLPKDRFSAERLKGVDSTLKIQPAKLEDSAVYLCASSFGTGPGETQYFGPGTRLLVL.

The CDR3 loop reads CAWSPQGDQPQHF. Here the CDR3 DNA reads TGTGCCTGGAGCCCACAGGGCGACCAGCCCCAGCATTTT. The chain couples TRBV30 to TRBJ1-5; D possibly corresponds to TRBD1 (6 bases). The CDR3 is 13 amino acids. The V end lost 3 bases, the J end lost 7 bases, and 13 bases lay between the germline ends. In germline, CDR1 is GTSNPN, CDR2 SVGIG (reference sequence).

The rearrangement joins TRBV28 to TRBJ2-1; maybe TRBD1 (7 bases). This CDR3 is 17 amino acids long. Trimming removed 1 base from V and 2 bases from J, with 15 bases in between. Germline assignment: CDR1 MDHEN and CDR2 SYDVKM. CDR3 protein: CASSLYPGGQTYNEQFF. CDR3 coding DNA: TGTGCCAGCAGTTTATATCCAGGGGGGCAGACCTACAATGAGCAGTTCTTC.

The chain links TRBV29-1 to TRBJ2-7; possibly TRBD2 for D (5 bases). Germline CDR1 reads SQVTM; CDR2 reads ANQGSEA. The V end was cut by 4 bases, the J end by 3 bases, with 13 bases between. This CDR3 has 13 amino acids. CDR3 sequence (DNA): TGCAGCGTTGTAACTAGGAAGGGCTACGAGCAGTACTTC. Amino acid sequence: CSVVTRKGYEQYF.

The V and J genes are TRBV28 and TRBJ1-1; 11 positions match TRBD1. Unmatched junction bases numbered 5, after V lost 8 bases and J lost 6 bases. The CDR3 is made up of 13 amino acids. Germline CDR1 MDHEN, CDR2 SYDVKM. The CDR3 sequence is CASEDRGQPEAFF. The CDR3 DNA sequence: TGTGCCAGCGAGGACAGGGGGCAACCTGAAGCTTTCTTT. Full variable domain (outside the CDR3, taken from reference TRBV28 and TRBJ1-1): DVKVTQSSRYLVKRTGEKVFLECVQDMDHENMFWYRQDPGLGLRLIYFSYDVKMKEKGDIPEGYSVSREKKERFSLILESASTNQTSMYLCASEDRGQPEAFFGQGTRLTVV.

CDR3 sequence: CASSSRQEAFF. In DNA form, the CDR3 reads TGTGCCAGCAGCTCACGACAGGAAGCTTTCTTT. The chain combines TRBV9 with TRBJ1-1, with D possibly TRBD1 on 5 matching bases. V lost 4 bases and J 8 bases, leaving 9 bases between the germline ends. The CDR3 has 11 residues. The germline gives CDR1 SGDLS, CDR2 YYNGEE. Full variable domain (rest looked up from reference TRBV9 and TRBJ1-1): DSGVTQTPKHLITATGQRVTLRCSPRSGDLSVYWYQQSLDQGLQFLIQYYNGEERAKGNILERFSAQQFPDLHSELNLSSLELGDSALYFCASSSRQEAFFGQGTRLTVV.

CDR3 in DNA: TGTGCCAGCAGCCCGGCAGAGGACAGGGCAAATGAAAAACTGTTTTTT. Translated: CASSPAEDRANEKLFF. The chain has TRBV4-2 and TRBJ1-4; 8 bases are shared with TRBD1. J gave up 5 bases and V 4 bases, and 9 bases lay outside the gene matches. Germline loops: CDR1 LGHNA, CDR2 YNFKEQ. This CDR3 is built from 16 residues.

This clone was observed once. V gene TRBV19 combines with J gene TRBJ1-1, with no clear D. Germline values: CDR1 LNHDA, CDR2 SQIVND (reference sequence). Trimming pared 9 bases from V and 1 base from J, leaving 9 bases between. This CDR3 is built from 12 residues. CDR3 nucleotides: TGTGCCAGCAACGTCGGGAACACTGAAGCTTTCTTT. Translated, it gives CASNVGNTEAFF.

This chain connects TRBV29-1 to TRBJ2-2, with 12 bases that match TRBD1. The junction had 4 bases not matched to a gene; V was cut back by 6 bases and J by 5 bases. The CDR3 sequence is 14 residues long. Germline V lookup: CDR1 SQVTM, CDR2 ANQGSEA. The DNA of the CDR3 is TGCAGCGTGGGACAGGGGGCAGGAACCGGGGAGCTGTTTTTT. Its protein is CSVGQGAGTGELFF.

The chain couples TRBV28 to TRBJ1-5; D possibly corresponds to TRBD1 (6 bases). V lost 6 bases to trimming and J lost 4 bases, with 16 bases between them. There are 15 residues in the CDR3. Looked up from germline, CDR1 is MDHEN and CDR2 is SYDVKM. The CDR3 loop is CASRRRTASNQPQHF. CDR3 sequence (DNA): TGTGCCAGCAGGCGGAGGACAGCCAGTAATCAGCCCCAGCATTTT.

Concerning this clone: The same CDR3 also results from other DNA sequences found in this sample. V gene TRBV7-2 combines with J gene TRBJ2-3; 10 nucleotides align to TRBD2. After removal of 0 bases from V and 5 bases from J, the junction contained 5 bases not matched to a gene. Germline V gives CDR1 SGHTA, CDR2 FQGNSA. This CDR3 is 16 amino acids long. The CDR3 is CASSLASGRAVDTQYF. CDR3 in DNA: TGTGCCAGCAGCTTAGCGAGCGGGAGGGCTGTAGATACGCAGTATTTT. The variable domain in full, with the rest retrieved from reference TRBV7-2 and TRBJ2-3, is GAGVSQSPSNKVTEKGKDVELRCDPISGHTALYWYRQSLGQGLEFLIYFQGNSAPDKSGLPSDRFSAERTGGSVSTLTIQRTQQEDSAVYLCASSLASGRAVDTQYFGPGTRLTVL.

The CDR3 bases are TGTGCCAGCAGCTTCCTGGACAGGGTGAACACTGAAGCTTTCTTT. Its protein product is CASSFLDRVNTEAFF. This chain uses TRBV7-9 with TRBJ1-1; 8 nucleotides agree with TRBD1. The J segment lost 0 bases and the V segment lost 3 bases, leaving 3 bases of the junction unmatched. This CDR3 spans 15 amino acids. Germline V gene lookup returns CDR1 SEHNR and CDR2 FQNEAQ (reference sequence).

V usage is TRBV24-1 and J usage is TRBJ2-7; 12 bases match TRBD1. Trimming took 1 base from V and 5 from J; bases not matched to a gene: 11. Looked up from germline, CDR1 is KGHDR and CDR2 is SFDVKD. There are 18 residues in the CDR3. The CDR3 bases are TGTGCCACCAGTGATTTTACCGTGGGGACAGGGGGCATACACGAGCAGTACTTC. Translation: CATSDFTVGTGGIHEQYF.

The rearrangement uses TRBV28 and TRBJ2-2; possibly TRBD2 for D (6 bases). The CDR3 has 16 residues. V gave up 8 bases and J gave up 6 bases, with 22 bases separating them. Germline values: CDR1 MDHEN, CDR2 SYDVKM. CDR3 nucleotide sequence: TGTGCCAGCCGTCGACATCTCGGGAGCAAGGCCGGGGAGCTGTTTTTT. Protein sequence: CASRRHLGSKAGELFF.

This sequence joins TRBV27 and TRBJ2-7; 9 bases map to TRBD1. Germline loops: CDR1 MNHEY, CDR2 SMNVEV (reference sequence). Trimming at V came to 6 bases and at J to 4 bases, leaving 16 bases not matched to a gene. CDR3 size: 17 residues. DNA for the CDR3: TGTGCCAGCAGCTCGGCTGATTGGGGACAGGGTTCGTACGAGCAGTACTTC. It encodes CASSSADWGQGSYEQYF.